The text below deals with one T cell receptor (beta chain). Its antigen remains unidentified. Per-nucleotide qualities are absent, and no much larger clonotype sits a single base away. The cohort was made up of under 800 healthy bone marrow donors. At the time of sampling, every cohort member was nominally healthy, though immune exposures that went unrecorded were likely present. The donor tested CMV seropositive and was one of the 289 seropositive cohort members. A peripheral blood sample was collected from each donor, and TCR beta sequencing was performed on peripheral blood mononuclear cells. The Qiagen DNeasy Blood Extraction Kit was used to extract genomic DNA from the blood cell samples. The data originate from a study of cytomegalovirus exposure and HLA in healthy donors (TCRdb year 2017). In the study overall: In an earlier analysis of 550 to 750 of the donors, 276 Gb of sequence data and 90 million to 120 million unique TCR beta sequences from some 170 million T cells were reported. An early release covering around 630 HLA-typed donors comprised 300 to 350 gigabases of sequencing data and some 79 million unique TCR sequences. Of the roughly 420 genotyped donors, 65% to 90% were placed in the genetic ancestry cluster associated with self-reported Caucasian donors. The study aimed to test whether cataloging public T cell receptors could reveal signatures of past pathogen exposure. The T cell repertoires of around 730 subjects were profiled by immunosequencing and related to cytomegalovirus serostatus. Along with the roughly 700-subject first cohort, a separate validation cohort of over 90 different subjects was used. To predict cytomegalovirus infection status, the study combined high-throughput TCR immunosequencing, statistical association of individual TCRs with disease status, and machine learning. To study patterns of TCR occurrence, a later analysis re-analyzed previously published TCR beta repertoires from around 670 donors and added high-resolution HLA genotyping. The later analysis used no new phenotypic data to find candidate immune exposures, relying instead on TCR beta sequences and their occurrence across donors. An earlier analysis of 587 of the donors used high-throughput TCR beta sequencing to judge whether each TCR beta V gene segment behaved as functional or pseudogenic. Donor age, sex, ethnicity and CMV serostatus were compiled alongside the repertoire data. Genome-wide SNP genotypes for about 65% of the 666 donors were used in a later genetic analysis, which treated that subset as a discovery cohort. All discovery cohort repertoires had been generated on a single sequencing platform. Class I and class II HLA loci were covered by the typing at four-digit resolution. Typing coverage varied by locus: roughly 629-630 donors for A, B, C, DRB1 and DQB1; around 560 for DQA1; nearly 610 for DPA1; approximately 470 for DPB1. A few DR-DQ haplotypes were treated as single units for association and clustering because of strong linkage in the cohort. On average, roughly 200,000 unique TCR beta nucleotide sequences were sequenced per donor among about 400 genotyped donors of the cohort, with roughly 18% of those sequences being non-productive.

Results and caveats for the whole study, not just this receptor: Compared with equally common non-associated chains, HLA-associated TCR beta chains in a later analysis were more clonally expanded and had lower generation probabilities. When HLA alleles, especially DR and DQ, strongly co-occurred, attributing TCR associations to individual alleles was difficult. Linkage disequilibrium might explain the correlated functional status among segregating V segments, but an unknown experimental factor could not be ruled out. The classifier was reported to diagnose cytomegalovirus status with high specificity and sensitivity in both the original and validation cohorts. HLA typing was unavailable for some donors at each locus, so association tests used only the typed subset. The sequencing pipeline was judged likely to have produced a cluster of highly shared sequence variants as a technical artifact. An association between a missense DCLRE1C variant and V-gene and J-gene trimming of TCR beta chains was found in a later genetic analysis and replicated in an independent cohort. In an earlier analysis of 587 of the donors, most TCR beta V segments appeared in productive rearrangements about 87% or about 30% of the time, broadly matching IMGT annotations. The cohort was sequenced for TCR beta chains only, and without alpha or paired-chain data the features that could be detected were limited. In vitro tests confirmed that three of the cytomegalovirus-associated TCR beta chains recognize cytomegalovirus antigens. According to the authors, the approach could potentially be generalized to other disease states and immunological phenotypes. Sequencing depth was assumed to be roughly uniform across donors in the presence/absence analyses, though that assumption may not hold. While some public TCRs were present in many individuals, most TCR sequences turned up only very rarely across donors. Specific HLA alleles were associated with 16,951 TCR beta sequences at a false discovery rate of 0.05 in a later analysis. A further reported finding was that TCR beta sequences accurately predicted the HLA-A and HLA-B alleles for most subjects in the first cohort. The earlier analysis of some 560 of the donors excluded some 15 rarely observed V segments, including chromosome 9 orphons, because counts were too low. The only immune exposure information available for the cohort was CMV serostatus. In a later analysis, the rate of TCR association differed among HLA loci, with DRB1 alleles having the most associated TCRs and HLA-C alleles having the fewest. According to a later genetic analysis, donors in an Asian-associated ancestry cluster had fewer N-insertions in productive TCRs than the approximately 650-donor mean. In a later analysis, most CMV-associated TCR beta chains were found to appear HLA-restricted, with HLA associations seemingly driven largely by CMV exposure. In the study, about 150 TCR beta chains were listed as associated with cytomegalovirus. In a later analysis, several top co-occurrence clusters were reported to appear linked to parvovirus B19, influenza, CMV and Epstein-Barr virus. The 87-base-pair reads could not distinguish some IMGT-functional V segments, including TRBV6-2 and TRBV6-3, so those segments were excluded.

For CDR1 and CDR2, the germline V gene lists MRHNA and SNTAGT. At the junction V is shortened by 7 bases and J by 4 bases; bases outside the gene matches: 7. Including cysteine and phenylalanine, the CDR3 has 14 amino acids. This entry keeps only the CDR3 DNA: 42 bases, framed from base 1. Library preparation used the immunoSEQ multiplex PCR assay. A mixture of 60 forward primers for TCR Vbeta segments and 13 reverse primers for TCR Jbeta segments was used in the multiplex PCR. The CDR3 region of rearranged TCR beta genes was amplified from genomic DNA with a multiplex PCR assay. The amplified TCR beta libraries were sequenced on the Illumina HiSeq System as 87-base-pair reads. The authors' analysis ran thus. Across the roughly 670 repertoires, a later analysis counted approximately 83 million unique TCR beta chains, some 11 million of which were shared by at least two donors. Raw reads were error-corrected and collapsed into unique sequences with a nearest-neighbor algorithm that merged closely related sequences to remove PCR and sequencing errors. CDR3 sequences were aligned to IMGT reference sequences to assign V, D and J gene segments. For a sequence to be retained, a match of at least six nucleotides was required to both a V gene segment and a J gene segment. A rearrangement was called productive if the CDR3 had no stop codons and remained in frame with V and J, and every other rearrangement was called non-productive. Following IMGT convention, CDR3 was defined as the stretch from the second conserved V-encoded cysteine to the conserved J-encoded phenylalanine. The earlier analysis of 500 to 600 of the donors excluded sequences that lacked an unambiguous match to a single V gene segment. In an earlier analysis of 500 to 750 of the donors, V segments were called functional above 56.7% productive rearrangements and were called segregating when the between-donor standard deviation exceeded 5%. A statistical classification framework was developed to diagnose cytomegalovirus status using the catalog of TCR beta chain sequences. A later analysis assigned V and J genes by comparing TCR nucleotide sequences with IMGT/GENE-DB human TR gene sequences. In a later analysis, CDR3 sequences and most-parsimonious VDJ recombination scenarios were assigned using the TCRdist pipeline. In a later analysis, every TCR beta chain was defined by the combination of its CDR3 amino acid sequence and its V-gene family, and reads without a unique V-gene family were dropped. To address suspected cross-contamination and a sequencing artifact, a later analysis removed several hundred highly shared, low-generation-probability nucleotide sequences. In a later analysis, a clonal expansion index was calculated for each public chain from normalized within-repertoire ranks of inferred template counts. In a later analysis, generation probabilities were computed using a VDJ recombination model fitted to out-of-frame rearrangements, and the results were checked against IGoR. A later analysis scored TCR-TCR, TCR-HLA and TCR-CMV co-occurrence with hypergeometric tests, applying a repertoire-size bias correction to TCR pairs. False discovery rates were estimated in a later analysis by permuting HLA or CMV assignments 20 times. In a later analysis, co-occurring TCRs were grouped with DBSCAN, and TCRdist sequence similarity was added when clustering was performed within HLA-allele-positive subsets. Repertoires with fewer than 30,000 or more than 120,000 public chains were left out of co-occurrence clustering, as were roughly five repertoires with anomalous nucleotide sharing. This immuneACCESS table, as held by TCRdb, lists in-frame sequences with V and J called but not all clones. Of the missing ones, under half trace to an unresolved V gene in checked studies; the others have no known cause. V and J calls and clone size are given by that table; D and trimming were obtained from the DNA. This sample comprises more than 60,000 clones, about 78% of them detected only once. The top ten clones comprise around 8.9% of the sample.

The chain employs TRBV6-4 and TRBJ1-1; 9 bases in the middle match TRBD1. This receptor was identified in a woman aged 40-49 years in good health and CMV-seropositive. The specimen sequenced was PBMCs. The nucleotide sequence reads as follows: TGTGCCAGCACCTGCCGGGACAGGGTCACTGAAGCTTTCTTT. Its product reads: CASTCRDRVTEAFF.